This entry features one T cell receptor beta chain sequence. Its antigen is currently unknown. Profiling relied on immunoSEQ multiplex PCR, and the TCRdb table lists in-frame clones only, not all of them. This sample has 250,000 to 350,000 clones, with roughly four fifths found just once. Trimming shortened V by 5 bases and J by 0 bases, and 14 bases separated the two germline ends. Germline V lookup: CDR1 SNHLY, CDR2 FYNNEI. The CDR3 totals 15 residues. The data originate from a study of cytotoxic CD8 clonotypes in ibrutinib-treated CLL. Study details: The study recorded mean values of 255,043 productive templates and under 100,000 productive rearrangements per sample.

Broader study findings: Treatment left the uncommon public clonotypes either contracted or stable in frequency. The times at which samples were taken varied between sustained-remission and progressing patients. Having risen at ibrutinib response, clonality had fallen back toward baseline by progression.

Sequences were derived from PBMCs, sampled at disease progression, from a patient treated with ibrutinib. The clonotype was recovered from a human donor with chronic lymphocytic leukemia. The chain is built from TRBV2 and TRBJ2-7; TRBD1 might be the D (5 bases). CDR3 residues: CASSPSDRSSYEQYF. The CDR3 DNA is TGTGCCAGCAGTCCCTCAGACAGAAGCTCCTACGAGCAGTACTTC.